The clone carrying this T cell receptor beta chain was seen only a few times. Germline assignment: CDR1 ENHRY and CDR2 SYGVKD. V gave up 5 bases and J gave up 0 bases, with 10 bases separating them. This CDR3 spans 15 amino acids. Sequencing was performed with immunoSEQ multiplex PCR; in TCRdb, only in-frame clones are kept and a portion is missing. The sample shows tens of thousands of clones, around three quarters of them seen only once. This specimen belongs to a study of OX40 agonist ivuxolimab in advanced cancers. Sequenced here: CD4+ or CD8+ T cells sorted from blood, sampled in a trial of the OX40 agonist ivuxolimab. The chain recombines TRBV10-3 with TRBJ1-4; D call uncertain. The sequence was obtained from an adult with an advanced solid tumor such as melanoma, head and neck, liver or kidney cancer. The chain's CDR3 is CAISQNIATNEKLFF. The CDR3 coding sequence is TGTGCCATCAGTCAGAATATAGCAACTAATGAAAAACTGTTTTTT.